Detailed here is one T cell receptor (beta chain). Its matching antigen is unknown. The study drew at least one pre-ART and at least two post-ART PBMC samples from every donor. Samples held roughly 1-11 million cryopreserved PBMC, and DNA extraction followed. With survey level as its setting, the immunoSEQ assay was v3.0. This table comes from immunoSEQ multiplex PCR, and its TCRdb copy is limited to in-frame clones, with some not included. The data contain tens of thousands of clones, more than 75% of them singletons. This entry belongs to a study of long-term antiretroviral therapy in people with HIV. Study observations and caveats: The clones with expansion before ART were dominant in the repertoire at all time points. Controls showed broader CDR3 length ranges than did the HIV repertoires.

The TCR comes from a woman aged 30 to 39 with HIV. This sample comprised unsorted PBMCs, obtained approximately 2.9 years before starting antiretroviral therapy.

The CDR3 DNA is TGTGCCAGCAGCCCCCTTACCATGAACACTGAAGCTTTCTTT. Residues: CASSPLTMNTEAFF. The rearrangement links TRBV6-5 to TRBJ1-1; the D is unclear. The CDR3 runs 14 residues. The V gene lost 6 bases and the J gene lost 0 bases, with 11 bases spanning the gap. Germline V gives CDR1 MNHEY, CDR2 SVGAGI.